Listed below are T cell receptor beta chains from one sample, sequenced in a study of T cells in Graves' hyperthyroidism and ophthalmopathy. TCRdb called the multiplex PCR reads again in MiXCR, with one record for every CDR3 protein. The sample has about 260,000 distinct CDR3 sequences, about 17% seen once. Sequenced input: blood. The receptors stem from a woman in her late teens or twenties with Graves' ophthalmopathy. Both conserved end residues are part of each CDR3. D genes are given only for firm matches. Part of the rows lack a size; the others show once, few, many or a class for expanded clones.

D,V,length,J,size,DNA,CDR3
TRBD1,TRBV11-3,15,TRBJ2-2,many,TGTGCCAGACCTCCGAGGACAGGGTGCACCGGGGAGCTGTTTTTT,CARPPRTGCTGELFF
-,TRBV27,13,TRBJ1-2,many,TGTGCCAGCAGTGTGGGGTACAACTATGGCTACACCTTC,CASSVGYNYGYTF
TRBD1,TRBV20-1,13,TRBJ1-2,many,TGCAGTGCTAGCCCGGGACAGGGGATGGGCTACACCTTC,CSASPGQGMGYTF
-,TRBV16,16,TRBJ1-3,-,TGTGCCAGCAGCCCCTACCCGGATGCTGCGGGAAACACCATATATTTT,CASSPYPDAAGNTIYF
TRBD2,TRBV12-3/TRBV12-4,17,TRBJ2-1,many,TGTGCCAGCAGTTTCCTTATGGCGGGAGCGGGAGACAATGAGCAGTTCTTC,CASSFLMAGAGDNEQFF
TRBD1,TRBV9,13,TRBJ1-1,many,TGTGCCAGCAGCGGGACAGGGCTCACTGAAGCTTTCTTT,CASSGTGLTEAFF
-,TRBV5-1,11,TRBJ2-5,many,TGCGCCAGCACCCAAGAAGAGACCCAGTACTTC,CASTQEETQYF
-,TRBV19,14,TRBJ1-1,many,TGTGCCAGTAGTTCGGGCACCATGAACACTGAAGCTTTCTTT,CASSSGTMNTEAFF
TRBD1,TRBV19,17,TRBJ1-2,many,TGTGCCAGTAGTCCAACGAGCGGGACAGGGAATCCCTATGGCTACACCTTC,CASSPTSGTGNPYGYTF
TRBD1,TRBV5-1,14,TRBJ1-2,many,TGCGCCAGCAGCCTTACAGGGGGCGTAGATGGCTACACCTTC,CASSLTGGVDGYTF
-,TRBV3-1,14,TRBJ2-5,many,TGTGCCAGCAGCCAAGAATATGGGGGTGCGGCCCAGTACTTC,CASSQEYGGAAQYF
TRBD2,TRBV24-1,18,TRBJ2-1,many,TGTGCCACCAGTATTACAGGAATGGGACTAGCGGGATACAATGAGCAGTTCTTC,CATSITGMGLAGYNEQFF
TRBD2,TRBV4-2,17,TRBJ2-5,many,TGTGCCAGCAGCCAAGGTCCTAGCGGGAGGACTATAGAGACCCAGTACTTC,CASSQGPSGRTIETQYF
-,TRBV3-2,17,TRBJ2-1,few,TGTGCCAGCAGCCAAGATCGAGACAGGGGACCTTACAATGAGCAGTTCTTC,CASSQDRDRGPYNEQFF
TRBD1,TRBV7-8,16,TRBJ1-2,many,TGTGCCAGCAGCATCCTCGGACAGGGGGCTAACTATGGCTACACCTTC,CASSILGQGANYGYTF
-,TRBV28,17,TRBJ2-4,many,TGTGCCAGCAGTCCCATGGGGGGGGGGCTAGCCAAAAACATTCAGTACTTC,CASSPMGGGLAKNIQYF
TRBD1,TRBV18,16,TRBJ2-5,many,TGTGCCAGCTCAAACCAGGACAGGGGGTACCAAGAGACCCAGTACTTC,CASSNQDRGYQETQYF
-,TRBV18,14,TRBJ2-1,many,TGTGCCAGCTCACCCCCTAGCTCCTACAATGAGCAGTTCTTC,CASSPPSSYNEQFF